One and the same sample provided the 20 T cell receptor beta chains below, sequenced in a study of blood T cell repertoires in COVID-19. The repertoire was sequenced with immunoSEQ multiplex PCR; TCRdb's copy has only in-frame clones and lacks some. Among about 100,000 clones listed, approximately 80% were seen once. Sample: peripheral blood. The receptor source for this set is a man aged 65-85 years with active or convalescent COVID-19.

This chain uses TRBV9 with TRBJ1-2; 7 bases match TRBD1. CDR1 and CDR2 (germline): SGDLS, YYNGEE. Trimming took 4 bases from V and 8 from J; bases not matched to a gene: 11. CDR3 length: 14 residues. The CDR3 DNA is TGTGCCAGCAGCTCAAGGACAGGCCCCTTAGGCTACACCTTC. Its protein product is CASSSRTGPLGYTF.

This rearrangement joins TRBV6-5 to TRBJ1-5; TRBD1 matches 10 bases. The length of the CDR3 is 15 residues. CDR1 MNHEY and CDR2 SVGAGI come from the germline V gene. V lost 9 bases to trimming and J lost 2 bases; unmatched junction nucleotides: 7. The CDR3: CASTWTGGGNQPQHF. CDR3 coding DNA: TGTGCCAGTACCTGGACAGGGGGGGGCAATCAGCCCCAGCATTTT.

The chain joins TRBV29-1 to TRBJ2-3, with 7 bases matching TRBD1. The trim removed 4 bases at V and 3 bases at J, leaving 10 bases unmatched. The length of the CDR3 is 15 residues. Germline CDR1 and CDR2: SQVTM and ANQGSEA. CDR3 in amino acids: CSVVPSTGVTDTQYF. As DNA, the CDR3 is TGCAGCGTTGTCCCCTCAACAGGGGTAACAGATACGCAGTATTTT.

The V call is TRBV9, the J call TRBJ1-1; 10 bases map to TRBD1. The CDR3 spans 16 residues. The V segment lost 4 bases and the J segment 1 base; nucleotides outside the gene matches: 7. The germline V gene encodes CDR1 SGDLS and CDR2 YYNGEE. CDR3 nucleotide sequence: TGTGCCAGCAGCCCCCGGGACAGGGGTTGGAACACTGAAGCTTTCTTT. It specifies CASSPRDRGWNTEAFF.

This chain links TRBV12-1 with TRBJ1-2. TRBV12-1 is a pseudogene locus. The CDR3 is 15 residues long. This chain's CDR3 is CASSLAAPGSYGYTF. The CDR3 DNA follows: TGTGCCAGCAGCTTGGCGGCGCCCGGAAGCTATGGCTACACCTTC.

The rearrangement links TRBV27 to TRBJ1-2; TRBD1 aligns across 9 bases. The CDR3 loop spans 12 amino acids. The V gene end was trimmed by 7 bases and the J gene end by 7 bases; junction bases not matched to a gene: 4. Germline V gene lookup returns CDR1 MNHEY and CDR2 SMNVEV (reference sequence). CDR3: CASKQGARGYTF. The CDR3 DNA follows: TGTGCCAGCAAACAGGGGGCGCGTGGCTACACCTTC.

This clone has just a few counts. V and J are TRBV9 and TRBJ1-2; D ambiguous. The germline V gene encodes CDR1 SGDLS and CDR2 YYNGEE. The CDR3 is made up of 15 amino acids. With 0 bases removed from V and 0 bases from J, the gap between germline ends came to 9 bases. The CDR3 sequence is CASSVAPLANYGYTF. CDR3 sequence (DNA): TGTGCCAGCAGCGTAGCCCCTTTAGCTAACTATGGCTACACCTTC.

This sequence joins TRBV6-5 and TRBJ1-2; tentatively, D is TRBD1 (5 bases). Germline values: CDR1 MNHEY, CDR2 SVGAGI. V was shortened by 7 bases and J by 3 bases, with 15 bases between the two germline ends. The CDR3 contains 14 residues. DNA for the CDR3: TGTGCCAGCATTATCGGGACGGGGGACTATGGCTACACCTTC. It is translated as CASIIGTGDYGYTF.

The chain has TRBV3-1 (or the pseudogene TRBV3-2) and TRBJ2-5; 9 nucleotides agree with TRBD1. CDR1 and CDR2 (germline): LGHDT, YNNKEL (reference sequence). The CDR3 spans 13 residues. Trimming removed 10 bases from V and 5 bases from J; junction bases left unmatched: 8. CDR3 in amino acids: CATTDRGWETQYF. The DNA of the CDR3 is TGTGCCACAACGGACAGGGGATGGGAGACCCAGTACTTC.

This rearrangement joins TRBV28 to TRBJ1-5; a possible D gene is TRBD1 (5 bases). Trimming stripped 2 bases from V and 2 bases from J, with 10 bases between. CDR1 and CDR2 (germline): MDHEN, SYDVKM. The CDR3 contains 15 residues. CDR3 sequence: CASSLRQGRNQPQHF. Here the CDR3 DNA reads TGTGCCAGCAGTTTACGGCAGGGCCGCAATCAGCCCCAGCATTTT.

In its sample, this clone was seen a few times. V is TRBV19 and J is TRBJ1-2; no firm D call. Trimming shortened V by 4 bases and J by 4 bases, and 10 bases separated the two germline ends. CDR3 size: 13 residues. CDR1 LNHDA and CDR2 SQIVND come from the germline V gene (reference sequence). CDR3 nucleotide sequence: TGTGCCAGTAGTACCCCGGGTTCCTATGGCTACACCTTC. It encodes CASSTPGSYGYTF.

This rearrangement joins TRBV24-1 to TRBJ2-1; possibly TRBD1 for D (5 bases). V lost 3 bases and J 9 bases, leaving 11 bases between the germline ends. The length of the CDR3 is 13 residues. The germline V gene has CDR1 KGHDR and CDR2 SFDVKD. The CDR3 loop is CATSDGAAGEQFF. CDR3 DNA sequence: TGTGCCACCAGTGATGGGGCAGCCGGTGAGCAGTTCTTC.

This clone was counted a few times. The genes are TRBV7-8 and TRBJ2-1; 10 bases fit TRBD1. V shed 5 bases and J 6 bases; nucleotides not matched to a gene: 7. CDR3 length: 15 amino acids. In germline, CDR1 is SGHVS, CDR2 FQNEAQ. CDR3 DNA sequence: TGTGCCAGCAGCCCTTCGAGGACAGGGGGCAATGAGCAGTTCTTC. It encodes CASSPSRTGGNEQFF.

This chain connects TRBV5-1 to TRBJ1-5, with 10 bases lining up with TRBD1. Germline-derived CDR1 and CDR2 are SGHRS and YFSETQ. With V trimmed by 4 bases and J by 6 bases, 7 bases remained unmatched. This CDR3 contains 15 residues. CDR3 amino acids: CASSPGDRGTQPQHF. Written as DNA, the CDR3 is TGCGCCAGCAGCCCGGGGGACAGGGGAACTCAGCCCCAGCATTTT.

The chain uses TRBV28 and TRBJ1-2; TRBD1 might be the D (6 bases). Germline lookup yields CDR1 MDHEN and CDR2 SYDVKM. CDR3 length equals 13 residues. The ends were cut back, 2 bases at V and 4 bases at J, with 8 bases in the middle. CDR3 amino acids: CASSLGGGYGYTF. The CDR3 bases are TGTGCCAGCAGTTTAGGGGGCGGCTATGGCTACACCTTC.

The chain combines TRBV7-9 with TRBJ1-2, with 8 bases matching TRBD1. The germline gives CDR1 SEHNR, CDR2 FQNEAQ (reference sequence). The CDR3 extends over 15 amino acids. With V trimmed by 2 bases and J by 0 bases, 2 bases remained unmatched. For the CDR3, the DNA is TGTGCCAGCAGCTTACTGGACAGGGCTAACTATGGCTACACCTTC. Its protein is CASSLLDRANYGYTF.

This chain uses TRBV5-1 with TRBJ2-5; 8 bases fit TRBD1. V shed 2 bases, J shed 5 bases, and the junction held 5 bases outside the gene matches. The CDR3 consists of 14 residues. Per germline, CDR1 SGHRS and CDR2 YFSETQ. Written as DNA, the CDR3 is TGCGCCAGCAGCTTTGGACAGGGAGAGGAGACCCAGTACTTC. Translation: CASSFGQGEETQYF.

This chain joins TRBV7-2 and TRBJ2-2, with TRBD2 identical over 14 bases. CDR1 and CDR2 (germline): SGHTA, FQGNSA. The CDR3 loop spans 16 amino acids. Germline trimming cut 4 bases from V and 7 bases from J; bases unmatched to any gene: 5. The CDR3 loop reads CASSSTSGGAGGELFF. The CDR3, as DNA: TGTGCCAGCAGCTCGACTAGCGGGGGGGCAGGCGGGGAGCTGTTTTTT.

The gene calls are TRBV18 and TRBJ1-3, with 7 bases aligning to TRBD1. Germline values: CDR1 KGHSH, CDR2 LQKENI. The V segment lost 3 bases and the J segment 0 bases; nucleotides outside the gene matches: 2. The CDR3 covers 15 residues. The CDR3 DNA is TGTGCCAGCTCACCGGGACAGTACTCTGGAAACACCATATATTTT. Its protein product is CASSPGQYSGNTIYF.

This chain connects TRBV5-6 to TRBJ2-3; the D gene is possibly TRBD1 (6 bases). In germline, CDR1 is SGHDT, CDR2 YYEEEE. The CDR3 contains 14 residues. V lost 5 bases, J lost 4 bases, and 14 bases lay in between. The CDR3 spells CASRQDSGADTQYF. CDR3 bases: TGTGCCAGCAGGCAGGATTCAGGGGCAGATACGCAGTATTTT.